Below are 30 T cell receptor beta chains sequenced from a single sample in a study of shared clonotypes between healthy human individuals. Here immunoSEQ multiplex PCR was the method, and the copy in TCRdb shows in-frame clones only, minus some. The sample carries around 2.3 million clones, about 94% recorded once. Input material: naive CD4+ T cells sorted from blood. Subset reported: CD45RA+ positively selected. The receptor source for this set is a man between 18 and 35 years old in good health.

This chain connects TRBV27 to TRBJ1-5; 7 bases fit TRBD1. Germline V gene sequence: CDR1 MNHEY, CDR2 SMNVEV (reference sequence). The CDR3 runs 16 residues. With V trimmed by 4 bases and J by 0 bases, 6 bases remained unmatched. CDR3 bases: TGTGCCAGCAGTTCGAGGACAGGTCTTAGCAATCAGCCCCAGCATTTT. Translation gives CASSSRTGLSNQPQHF.

This chain links TRBV2 with TRBJ2-1; D perhaps matches TRBD2 (6 bases). The CDR3 runs to 15 residues. The germline gives CDR1 SNHLY, CDR2 FYNNEI. V was trimmed by 3 bases and J by 1 base, leaving 10 bases between them. The CDR3 loop is CASSDRRGSYNEQFF. The DNA of the CDR3 is TGTGCCAGCAGTGATCGGAGGGGTTCCTACAATGAGCAGTTCTTC.

The chain combines TRBV14 with TRBJ2-3, with 11 bases matching TRBD2. V shed 4 bases, J shed 0 bases, and the junction held 12 bases outside the gene matches. This CDR3 region has 19 residues. The germline V gene encodes CDR1 SGHDN and CDR2 FVKESK. For the CDR3, the DNA is TGTGCCAGCAGCCCTCCCAATAGCGGGAGGGCCATTAGCACAGATACGCAGTATTTT. It codes for CASSPPNSGRAISTDTQYF. Variable domain in full (rest from reference TRBV14 and TRBJ2-3): EAGVTQFPSHSVIEKGQTVTLRCDPISGHDNLYWYRRVMGKEIKFLLHFVKESKQDESGMPNNRFLAERTGGTYSTLKVQPAELEDSGVYFCASSPPNSGRAISTDTQYFGPGTRLTVL.

V and J are TRBV6-4 and TRBJ2-2, with D perhaps TRBD1 (5 bases). The CDR3 has 14 amino acids. V lost 2 bases to trimming and J lost 5 bases, with 9 bases between them. Germline CDR1 MRHNA, CDR2 SNTAGT. CDR3 nucleotides: TGTGCCAGCAGTGACGAGGCAGGGACCGGGGAGCTGTTTTTT. This gives the protein CASSDEAGTGELFF.

The genes are TRBV19 and TRBJ2-7, with D maybe TRBD2 (5 bases). The CDR3 length is 11 residues. Trimming removed 8 bases from V and 3 bases from J, with 8 bases in between. Germline lookup yields CDR1 LNHDA and CDR2 SQIVND (reference sequence). DNA for the CDR3: TGTGCCAGTTCGGGATACTACGAGCAGTACTTC. Protein sequence: CASSGYYEQYF.

This clone appeared a single time. The V and J genes are TRBV7-9 and TRBJ1-6; unclear D gene. Germline assignment: CDR1 SEHNR and CDR2 FQNEAQ (reference sequence). V shed 1 base and J shed 3 bases, with 13 bases lying between them. CDR3 size: 17 residues. This chain's CDR3 is CASSLGLGSSYNSPLHF. The CDR3 region has the DNA TGTGCCAGCAGCTTAGGGTTAGGATCGAGCTATAATTCACCCCTCCACTTT. Together with reference TRBV7-9 and TRBJ1-6, the CDR3 gives the full variable domain: DTGVSQNPRHKITKRGQNVTFRCDPISEHNRLYWYRQTLGQGPEFLTYFQNEAQLEKSRLLSDRFSAERPKGSFSTLEIQRTEQGDSAMYLCASSLGLGSSYNSPLHFGNGTRLTVT.

The rearrangement links TRBV7-8 to TRBJ2-7; 7 bases fit TRBD2. The CDR3 extends over 14 amino acids. After removal of 4 bases from V and 3 bases from J, the junction contained 6 bases not matched to a gene. Germline CDR1 SGHVS, CDR2 FQNEAQ. The CDR3 here is CASSSRDYHYEQYF. The CDR3 DNA reads TGTGCCAGCAGCTCCCGGGACTACCACTACGAGCAGTACTTC.

CDR3 bases: TGTGCCAGCTCACCACGGCAGGGGAAGGATTCACCCCTCCACTTT. It yields the protein CASSPRQGKDSPLHF. The rearrangement joins TRBV18 to TRBJ1-6, with D possibly TRBD1 on 6 matching bases. The CDR3 contains 15 residues. Per the germline V gene, CDR1 is KGHSH and CDR2 is LQKENI. Between the trimmed V and J ends, which lost 1 base and 8 bases, there was a span of 12 bases.

The rearrangement links TRBV28 to TRBJ1-2; possible D gene TRBD1, 6 bases. The V gene lost 7 bases and the J gene lost 8 bases, with 26 bases spanning the gap. The CDR3 is 16 residues long. From germline, CDR1 is MDHEN and CDR2 SYDVKM. The chain's CDR3 is CASKRHGGISSLGYTF. DNA of the CDR3: TGTGCCAGCAAACGTCATGGGGGCATTTCCTCCCTCGGCTACACCTTC.

As for this clone: The identical CDR3 is also encoded by other nucleotide sequences in the sample. V usage is TRBV7-9 and J usage is TRBJ1-3; D is unclear. CDR1 and CDR2 from the germline V gene are SEHNR and FQNEAQ (reference sequence). This CDR3 has 12 residues. V was cut by 3 bases and J by 4 bases, with 4 bases left in between. The CDR3 loop reads CASSLLGNTIYF. The CDR3 nucleotides read TGTGCCAGCAGCTTGTTGGGAAACACCATATATTTT.

The CDR3 sequence: CASSLVTRRVTDTQYF. The CDR3, as DNA: TGTGCCAGCAGCTTAGTAACCCGAAGGGTAACAGATACGCAGTATTTT. The chain has TRBV11-2 and TRBJ2-3, with D hard to call. From germline, CDR1 is SGHAT and CDR2 FQNNGV. The V end was cut by 1 base, the J end by 3 bases, with 14 bases between. The CDR3 is made up of 16 amino acids.

The J gene is TRBJ2-7, the V gene TRBV7-8; TRBD2 might be the D (5 bases). With 0 bases removed from V and 3 bases from J, the gap between germline ends came to 6 bases. Germline V gives CDR1 SGHVS, CDR2 FQNEAQ. The CDR3 totals 13 residues. CDR3 protein: CASSLARGYEQYF. In nucleotides, the CDR3 is TGTGCCAGCAGCTTAGCTCGGGGCTACGAGCAGTACTTC.

The chain is built from TRBV6-1 and TRBJ1-5; 8 bases map to TRBD1. The CDR3 covers 13 residues. Unmatched junction bases numbered 8, after V lost 10 bases and J lost 6 bases. CDR1 and CDR2 (germline): MNHNS, SASEGT. This CDR3 reads CATYQGAGQPQHF. CDR3 bases: TGTGCCACGTACCAGGGGGCGGGTCAGCCCCAGCATTTT.

This rearrangement joins TRBV6-5 to TRBJ2-7; 11 nucleotides match TRBD2. The CDR3 totals 15 residues. CDR1 MNHEY and CDR2 SVGAGI come from the germline V gene. After removal of 5 bases from V and 6 bases from J, the junction contained 9 bases not matched to a gene. Here the CDR3 reads CASSPALAGGFEQYF. Written as DNA, the CDR3 is TGTGCCAGCAGTCCCGCCCTAGCGGGAGGTTTCGAGCAGTACTTC.

The rearrangement links TRBV28 to TRBJ1-5; D may be TRBD1 (5 bases). The CDR3 has 12 amino acids. Germline V gives CDR1 MDHEN, CDR2 SYDVKM. Trimming stripped 8 bases from V and 2 bases from J, with 7 bases between. The CDR3 nucleotides are TGTGCCAGCGAACAGGGCAATCAGCCCCAGCATTTT. It codes for CASEQGNQPQHF.

The chain recombines TRBV6-4 with TRBJ2-2; maybe TRBD1 (6 bases). V was cut by 7 bases and J by 1 base, with 16 bases left in between. The CDR3 has 16 amino acids. CDR1 and CDR2 from the germline V gene are MRHNA and SNTAGT. This chain's CDR3 is CASTPITDRNTGELFF. Here the CDR3 DNA reads TGTGCCAGCACCCCCATTACGGACAGGAACACCGGGGAGCTGTTTTTT.

The chain employs TRBV2 and TRBJ2-1; 15 bases are a match to TRBD2. This CDR3 has 14 residues. The germline CDR1 and CDR2 sequences are SNHLY and FYNNEI. J lost 9 bases, V lost 6 bases, and 3 bases had no gene match. Here the CDR3 DNA reads TGTGCCAGCAGAAGGACTAGCGGGGGGGCTGAGCAGTTCTTC. This translates into CASRRTSGGAEQFF.

The chain joins TRBV11-3 to TRBJ2-3, with D unresolved. Trimming removed 0 bases from V and 2 bases from J, with 3 bases in between. Germline V lookup: CDR1 SGHNT, CDR2 YENEEA. There are 13 residues in the CDR3. The CDR3 sequence is CASSLDFTDTQYF. In nucleotides, the CDR3 is TGTGCCAGCAGCTTAGATTTCACAGATACGCAGTATTTT.

This chain uses TRBV7-6 with TRBJ2-5; the match to TRBD2 covers 9 bases. V shed 1 base, J shed 1 base, and the junction held 1 base outside the gene matches. Germline CDR1 reads SGHVS; CDR2 reads FNYEAQ. This CDR3 contains 15 residues. The CDR3 spells CASSLVTSGQETQYF. For the CDR3, the DNA is TGTGCCAGCAGCTTAGTGACTAGCGGCCAAGAGACCCAGTACTTC.

The rearrangement joins TRBV7-6 to TRBJ2-2; D may be TRBD1 (5 bases). V lost 1 base and J 7 bases, leaving 7 bases between the germline ends. Germline assignment: CDR1 SGHVS and CDR2 FNYEAQ. The CDR3 has 13 residues. CDR3 nucleotide sequence: TGTGCCAGCAGCTTAGGACAGAACGGGGAGCTGTTTTTT. Translation gives CASSLGQNGELFF.

This chain connects TRBV5-1 to TRBJ2-3; perhaps D is TRBD1 or TRBD2 (6 bases each). Germline values: CDR1 SGHRS, CDR2 YFSETQ. V was cut by 0 bases and J by 1 base, with 15 bases left in between. CDR3 length: 17 residues. The CDR3 DNA sequence: TGCGCCAGCAGCTTGGGGCATACGGGGGCCGGCACAGATACGCAGTATTTT. Translated: CASSLGHTGAGTDTQYF.

The chain is built from TRBV6-5 and TRBJ1-2; the match to TRBD1 covers 7 bases. The CDR3 has 14 residues. J gave up 4 bases and V 5 bases, and 7 bases lay outside the gene matches. Germline CDR1 reads MNHEY; CDR2 reads SVGAGI. The CDR3 DNA is TGTGCCAGCAGTCGACAGGGAATGGTCTATGGCTACACCTTC. Translation: CASSRQGMVYGYTF.

The genes are TRBV18 and TRBJ2-7, with 13 bases identical to TRBD2. V lost 5 bases and J lost 7; bases outside the gene matches: 5. In germline, CDR1 is KGHSH, CDR2 LQKENI. The CDR3 sequence is 14 residues long. CDR3 sequence (DNA): TGTGCCAGCTCAGCCTTGGGACTAGCGGGGGAGCAGTACTTC. It is translated as CASSALGLAGEQYF.

CDR3 region: CASSLDSGTHQPQHF. Written as DNA, the CDR3 is TGTGCCAGCAGTTTAGATTCGGGGACTCATCAGCCCCAGCATTTT. The rearrangement joins TRBV28 to TRBJ1-5; D is perhaps TRBD1 (5 bases). V lost 2 bases and J lost 5, with 13 bases in between. This CDR3 region has 15 residues. The germline V gene encodes CDR1 MDHEN and CDR2 SYDVKM.

As concerns this clone: Distinct nucleotide sequences in the sample also encode this CDR3. The chain joins TRBV6-5 to TRBJ2-7, with 9 bases lining up with TRBD2. CDR3 length: 12 residues. Germline V lookup: CDR1 MNHEY, CDR2 SVGAGI. With V trimmed by 6 bases and J by 7 bases, 4 bases remained unmatched. As DNA, the CDR3 is TGTGCCAGCAGCCGCGGGGGGGGTGAGCAGTACTTC. Its protein product is CASSRGGGEQYF.

Points on this clone: This same CDR3 is encoded by further DNA sequences in the sample. The rearrangement links TRBV6-5 to TRBJ2-7; 8 bases are shared with TRBD1. J gave up 1 base and V 2 bases, and 1 base lay outside the gene matches. CDR3 length equals 14 residues. Per the germline V gene, CDR1 is MNHEY and CDR2 is SVGAGI. CDR3: CASSYGQGSYEQYF. DNA of the CDR3: TGTGCCAGCAGTTACGGACAGGGATCCTACGAGCAGTACTTC.

The chain combines TRBV30 with TRBJ2-5, with D possibly being TRBD2 (5 bases). V lost 7 bases, J lost 0 bases, and 12 bases lay in between. The CDR3 loop spans 13 amino acids. Looked up from germline, CDR1 is GTSNPN and CDR2 is SVGIG (reference sequence). The CDR3 DNA sequence: TGTGCCTACCTTAGTAGCGACCAAGAGACCCAGTACTTC. Protein product: CAYLSSDQETQYF.

This chain links TRBV5-1 with TRBJ2-4, with D perhaps matching TRBD2 (7 bases). The length of the CDR3 is 16 residues. Germline-derived CDR1 and CDR2 are SGHRS and YFSETQ. The V end lost 4 bases, the J end lost 8 bases, and 22 bases lay between the germline ends. In nucleotides, the CDR3 is TGCGCCAGCAGCCCCCTCCCCTCGGGGGGCCGGGACATTCAGTACTTC. Its translation: CASSPLPSGGRDIQYF.

V usage is TRBV30 and J usage is TRBJ1-3; D is perhaps TRBD1 (5 bases). Germline-derived CDR1 and CDR2 are GTSNPN and SVGIG (reference sequence). This CDR3 spans 15 amino acids. V was pared by 1 base and J by 5 bases, with 15 bases between. CDR3: CAWSGGPVNRNTIYF. As DNA, the CDR3 is TGTGCCTGGAGTGGGGGCCCCGTTAATCGAAACACCATATATTTT.

Notes on this clone: The same CDR3 can be traced to other DNA sequences in this sample. The rearrangement links TRBV2 to TRBJ1-2; no firm D call. Trimming shortened V by 4 bases and J by 4 bases, and 7 bases separated the two germline ends. The CDR3 totals 12 residues. Germline loops: CDR1 SNHLY, CDR2 FYNNEI. The CDR3, as DNA: TGTGCCAGCAGTGGCAGTGGCTATGGCTACACCTTC. Translated, it gives CASSGSGYGYTF.